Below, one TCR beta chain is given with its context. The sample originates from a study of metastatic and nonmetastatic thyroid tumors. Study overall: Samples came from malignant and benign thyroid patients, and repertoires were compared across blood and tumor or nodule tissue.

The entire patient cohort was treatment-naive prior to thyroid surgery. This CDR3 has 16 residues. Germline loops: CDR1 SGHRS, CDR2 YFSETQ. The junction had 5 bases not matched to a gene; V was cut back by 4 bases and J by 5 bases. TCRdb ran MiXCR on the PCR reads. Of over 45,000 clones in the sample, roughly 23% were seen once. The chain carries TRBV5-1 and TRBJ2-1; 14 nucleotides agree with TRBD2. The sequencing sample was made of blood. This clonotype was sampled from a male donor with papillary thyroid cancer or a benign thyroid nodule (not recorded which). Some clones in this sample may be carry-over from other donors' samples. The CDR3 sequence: CASSPGLAGGHNEQFF. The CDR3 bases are TGCGCCAGCAGCCCCGGACTAGCGGGGGGCCACAATGAGCAGTTCTTC.